This T cell receptor beta chain was identified during a study of vaccination and CD4 T cells after COVID-19 (dated by TCRdb to between 2020 and 2023). Concerning the study at large: Every convalescent patient had a positive nasal swab PCR test for SARS-CoV-2, with mild disease in 8 to 10 patients and severe disease in one. The convalescent cohort comprised six males and four females, including two Hispanic individuals, seven Caucasians, two Asians and one multiracial person. Participants got two doses of the Pfizer-BioNTech BNT162b2 vaccine (n=8) or two doses of the Moderna mRNA-1273 vaccine (n=2). Post-COVID blood samples from convalescent patients were collected a median of around 100 days after diagnosis, with a range of roughly 30 to 170 days. The time from the second vaccine dose to post-vaccine blood sampling had a median of roughly 70 days and ranged from about 12 to 250 days. In about 11 COVID-19 convalescent patients and a handful of infection-naive healthy vaccine recipients, the spike-specific CD4+ TCR repertoire before mRNA vaccination was compared with the repertoire after mRNA vaccination.

Library preparation used PCR. The reads were generated on an Illumina iSeq 100. As for the authors' bioinformatics: Non-productive sequences were filtered out, and CDR3s that did not start with C, did not end with F or W, or were shorter than 7 amino acids were discarded. Levenshtein distances (stringdist) and unrooted phylogenetic trees (ape) in R version 3.6.1 were used to assess CDR3 homology. TCRdb's own reprocessing of the public reads used fastp at Q25 and MiXCR and kept productive beta chains. Every distinct CDR3 protein forms one entry, paired with its most common genes and DNA. The V and J calls and clone size come from TCRdb's table, not from the authors' own analysis. The sample table contains about 20,000 distinct CDR3 sequences; only one count was recorded for around 60% of them. The ten largest clones capture around 1.1% of the sample. This clonotype appeared a single time. It lacks a known antigen. It has no much larger one-base neighbor in the sample; base qualities were not kept. One read alone lends weak support.

The investigation overall reported the following: The median number of SARS-CoV-2-reactive clonotypes rose from 20 to 25 after infection to a few dozen after vaccination, but the change was not significant. Of the vaccine-specific clones in convalescent patients, 304 of 307, or nearly all, reacted only to SARS-CoV-2 spike and did not cross-react with common cold coronaviruses. Only a relatively small number of convalescent patients were included in the study, and early timepoints following natural infection were not analyzed. In convalescent patients, a median roughly 86% of post-vaccine SARS-CoV-2-reactive clones were detected only after vaccination, suggesting vaccine-specific priming.

Sequences MDHEN (CDR1) and SYDVKM (CDR2) are obtained from the germline V gene. The junction carries 13 bases between V and J, which are trimmed by 4 bases and 0 bases respectively. The CDR3 has 16 amino acids, counting the end cysteine and phenylalanine. The entry retains the CDR3 DNA only, 48 bases that are in frame from base 1. The positive SARS-CoV-2 PCR tests of the convalescent patients were dated from March to December 2020, before the Alpha, Beta and Delta variants emerged in the United States. Ficoll-Paque Plus gradient centrifugation was used to isolate PBMCs from whole blood, and the isolated PBMCs were then either used fresh or cryopreserved at -140C.

This chain is built from TRBV28 and TRBJ1-3; there is no confident call for the D gene. The sequencing here drew on CD4+ T cells from blood, taken before SARS-CoV-2 vaccination. The clonotype originates from a human donor who had recovered from COVID-19. The CDR3 reads as follows: CASSSIGRGSGNTIYF. The nucleotide sequence reads as follows: TGTGCCAGCAGTTCTATTGGGCGGGGCTCTGGAAACACCATATATTTT.